Below are 29 T cell receptor beta chains sequenced from a single sample in a study of blood T cells in healthy people across ages. Together with a sample-barcoded 5' primer, a J-beta primer mix was included in a second PCR lasting 7 to 11 cycles. TCRdb analysed the 5' RACE reads with MiXCR anew, one entry per CDR3 protein. The sample shows about 1.6 million distinct CDR3 sequences, around 36% of them seen only once. Sequencing input: blood. The receptor set was obtained from a woman in her twenties or thirties in good health.

This clonotype was seen more than once but under ten times. The chain employs TRBV6-2 or TRBV6-3 and TRBJ2-3, with D hard to call. The germline V gene has CDR1 MNHEY and CDR2 SVGEGT. V was shortened by 1 base and J by 4 bases, with 3 bases between the two germline ends. The CDR3 is 12 amino acids. CDR3 nucleotides: TGTGCCAGCAGTTACTGGGCAGATACGCAGTATTTT. Protein product: CASSYWADTQYF.

The rearrangement links TRBV5-5 to TRBJ1-1; TRBD1 might be the D (5 bases). This CDR3 has 13 amino acids. Per germline, CDR1 SGHKS and CDR2 YYEKEE (reference sequence). V was clipped by 6 bases and J by 4 bases, with 13 bases between them. CDR3 bases: TGTGCCAGCAACCTCCCTGGGGGCACTGAAGCTTTCTTT. Amino acids: CASNLPGGTEAFF.

J is TRBJ2-1 and V is TRBV4-1; the D gene is possibly TRBD2 (6 bases). The V end lost 4 bases, the J end lost 6 bases, and 19 bases lay between the germline ends. This CDR3 has 16 residues. Germline CDR1 is MGHRA and CDR2 is YSYEKL. This CDR3 reads CASSPLAGTFSNEQFF. CDR3 in DNA: TGCGCCAGCAGCCCCCTCGCCGGGACTTTCTCCAATGAGCAGTTCTTC.

The chain is built from TRBV15 and TRBJ2-2; TRBD1 aligns across 7 bases. With 0 bases clipped from V and 3 bases from J, the junction kept 4 bases outside the gene matches. CDR1 and CDR2 from the germline V gene are LNHNV and YYDKDF (reference sequence). This CDR3 is 16 amino acids long. The CDR3 region has the DNA TGTGCCACCAGCAGAGACCCGGGACAGCACACCGGGGAGCTGTTTTTT. It codes for CATSRDPGQHTGELFF.

This clonotype was picked up many times. A read error may produce the germline difference seen at one junction end. CDR3 DNA sequence: TGCAGCGTTAAAGACGGCTACGAGCAGTACTTC. Translating gives CSVKDGYEQYF. The chain carries TRBV29-1 and TRBJ2-7; D not certain. Germline-derived CDR1 and CDR2 are SQVTM and ANQGSEA. This CDR3 contains 11 residues.

J is TRBJ2-7 and V is TRBV11-2; 9 bases map to TRBD1. Germline CDR1 SGHAT, CDR2 FQNNGV. The CDR3 spans 15 residues. J gave up 3 bases and V 4 bases, and 7 bases lay outside the gene matches. Here the CDR3 reads CASSSPGQGDYEQYF. The CDR3 DNA follows: TGTGCCAGCAGCTCCCCGGGACAGGGCGACTACGAGCAGTACTTC.

The CDR3 reads CSVEDTGQTYNEQFF. The CDR3 DNA reads as TGCAGCGTTGAAGATACGGGACAGACCTACAATGAGCAGTTCTTC. The chain carries TRBV29-1 and TRBJ2-1, with 7 positions matching TRBD1. V shed 0 bases, J shed 2 bases, and the junction held 4 bases outside the gene matches. The CDR3 length is 15 residues. Per germline, CDR1 SQVTM and CDR2 ANQGSEA.

This clonotype was seen just once. DNA for the CDR3: TGTGCCAGCAGCGATGGACAAGCCGGGGCCAACGTCCTGACTTTC. Encoded protein: CASSDGQAGANVLTF. V is TRBV5-6 and J is TRBJ2-6; D may be TRBD1 (5 bases). Looked up from germline, CDR1 is SGHDT and CDR2 is YYEEEE. Trimming left V 4 bases short and J 4 bases short, with 12 bases between. This CDR3 has 15 amino acids.

In nucleotides, the CDR3 is TGTGCCAGCAGTAGGGGTGGGGGTCGGGCTTTCTTT. Translated, it gives CASSRGGGRAFF. This chain joins TRBV12-3 or TRBV12-4 and TRBJ1-1; D might be TRBD1 (5 bases). This CDR3 is built from 12 residues. The V and J ends lost 5 bases and 11 bases respectively, with 15 bases between them.

The chain links TRBV10-3 to TRBJ2-1; D call uncertain. Trimming removed 0 bases from V and 11 bases from J, with 20 bases in between. Germline V gives CDR1 ENHRY, CDR2 SYGVKD. This CDR3 spans 16 amino acids. The CDR3 nucleotides are TGTGCCATCAGTGAGTCGGAGCTTGGGCCGAGAAATAAGCAGTTCTTC. Translated: CAISESELGPRNKQFF.

This clonotype was seen only a few times. This chain connects TRBV27 to TRBJ2-1, with TRBD2 matching 7 bases. This CDR3 comprises 15 residues. Looked up from germline, CDR1 is MNHEY and CDR2 is SMNVEV (reference sequence). J lost 3 bases, V lost 2 bases, and 4 bases had no gene match. The CDR3 reads CASSLNGGYYNEQFF. Here the CDR3 DNA reads TGTGCCAGCAGTTTAAACGGGGGGTACTACAATGAGCAGTTCTTC.

This clonotype was seen more than once but under ten times. The chain uses TRBV20-1 and TRBJ1-2, with 9 positions matching TRBD1. CDR1 DFQATT and CDR2 SNEGSKA come from the germline V gene (reference sequence). This CDR3 has 13 residues. V lost 5 bases to trimming and J lost 5 bases; unmatched junction nucleotides: 6. The CDR3 nucleotides read TGCAGTGCTTCGGACAGGGGAAGGTATGGCTACACCTTC. Its protein is CSASDRGRYGYTF.

This clonotype has just a few counts. This chain links TRBV24-1 with TRBJ2-1; 10 bases match TRBD2. Trimming at V came to 2 bases and at J to 7 bases, leaving 13 bases not matched to a gene. Germline V gene lookup returns CDR1 KGHDR and CDR2 SFDVKD. There are 18 residues in the CDR3. The CDR3 protein is CATSDSAYQRGGRNEQFF. The CDR3 nucleotides read TGTGCCACCAGTGATTCTGCTTATCAGCGGGGGGGTCGAAATGAGCAGTTCTTC.

The chain uses TRBV11-2 and TRBJ1-4; D is ambiguous. With 5 bases removed from V and 8 bases from J, the gap between germline ends came to 9 bases. Germline V CDR1 and CDR2: SGHAT, FQNNGV. The CDR3 spans 12 residues. CDR3 DNA sequence: TGTGCCAGCAGCCGATCAGAGGAAAAACTGTTTTTT. Protein sequence: CASSRSEEKLFF.

In this sample, this clonotype turned up a few times. The chain carries TRBV6-1 and TRBJ2-4; either TRBD1 or TRBD2 may supply D (6 bases each). The J call may be mistaken, given a closer DNA end match to TRBJ2-7. Germline CDR1 MNHNS, CDR2 SASEGT. This CDR3 spans 14 amino acids. CDR3 nucleotides: TGTGCCAGCAGTGGGAGGGGGAGTCTACTCGAGCAGTACTTC. Its translation is CASSGRGSLLEQYF.

On this clonotype itself: It may be a read error: a sequence one base away is much more abundant. No conserved phenylalanine or tryptophan is present at the end of the CDR3, so a read error is the likely explanation. V usage is TRBV12-3 or TRBV12-4 and J usage is TRBJ2-7; 7 nucleotides line up with TRBD1. V dropped 6 bases and J dropped 0; count of bases not matched to a gene: 8. The CDR3 is 15 amino acids. The CDR3: CASSSGQASSYEQYS. The CDR3 DNA reads TGTGCCAGCAGCTCTGGACAGGCTAGCTCCTACGAGCAGTACTCC.

This clonotype was observed a handful of times. The chain is built from TRBV9 and TRBJ2-4, with D possibly matching TRBD2 (6 bases). The DNA end favors TRBJ2-7, so the J call may be wrong. Germline V gene sequence: CDR1 SGDLS, CDR2 YYNGEE. The length of the CDR3 is 15 residues. The CDR3 spells CASSAGTLLMDEQYF. Here the CDR3 DNA reads TGTGCCAGCAGCGCCGGGACTCTGCTCATGGACGAGCAGTACTTC.

Many counts were recorded for this clonotype. The chain recombines TRBV4-1 with TRBJ2-5, with 7 bases that match TRBD1. The V and J ends lost 0 bases and 4 bases, in that order; junction bases with no gene match: 5. The CDR3 sequence is 15 residues long. CDR1 MGHRA and CDR2 YSYEKL come from the germline V gene. The CDR3 sequence is CASSQDPGQRETQYF. In nucleotides, the CDR3 is TGCGCCAGCAGCCAAGATCCGGGACAGAGAGAGACCCAGTACTTC.

The CDR3 DNA reads as TGTGCCAGCAGCGACTCTCGGGTTGGCGAGCAGTACTTC. Amino acid sequence: CASSDSRVGEQYF. This chain links TRBV25-1 with TRBJ2-7; D gene unclear. Germline V gene data show CDR1 as MGHDK and CDR2 as SYGVNS. Trimming took off 6 bases at V and 6 bases at J, with 15 bases between the two ends. The length of the CDR3 is 13 residues.

The chain recombines TRBV7-2 with TRBJ1-2; D is unclear. The CDR3 loop spans 15 amino acids. CDR1 and CDR2 (germline): SGHTA, FQGNSA. V shed 0 bases and J shed 0 bases, with 8 bases lying between them. Here the CDR3 reads CASSLAPGTNYGYTF. CDR3 coding DNA: TGTGCCAGCAGCTTAGCGCCAGGAACTAACTATGGCTACACCTTC. The variable domain in full, with the rest retrieved from reference TRBV7-2 and TRBJ1-2, is GAGVSQSPSNKVTEKGKDVELRCDPISGHTALYWYRQSLGQGLEFLIYFQGNSAPDKSGLPSDRFSAERTGGSVSTLTIQRTQQEDSAVYLCASSLAPGTNYGYTFGSGTRLTVV.

The CDR3 bases are TGTGCCAGCAGCCTAGGGTTGGTTAACTATGGCTACACCTTC. It is translated as CASSLGLVNYGYTF. The chain couples TRBV7-2 to TRBJ1-2; D ambiguous. This CDR3 is 14 amino acids long. V was pared by 5 bases and J by 1 base, with 11 bases between. In germline, CDR1 is SGHTA, CDR2 FQGNSA.

This clonotype was observed a few times. This chain joins TRBV10-2 and TRBJ1-6; D remains unclear. Germline V lookup: CDR1 WSHSY, CDR2 SAAADI. V was cut by 6 bases and J by 5 bases, with 11 bases left in between. This CDR3 region has 14 residues. CDR3 coding DNA: TGCGCCAGCAGGTTGAACGGCGATAATTCACCCCTCCACTTT. Its translation is CASRLNGDNSPLHF.

The V gene is TRBV20-1, the J gene TRBJ2-3; a weak D match, TRBD2 (6 bases). Germline assignment: CDR1 DFQATT and CDR2 SNEGSKA (reference sequence). V was clipped by 6 bases and J by 0 bases, with 16 bases between them. The CDR3 sequence is 15 residues long. The CDR3 protein is CSAEPVAVSTDTQYF. CDR3 DNA sequence: TGCAGTGCCGAACCGGTAGCGGTTAGCACAGATACGCAGTATTTT.

The gene calls are TRBV29-1 and TRBJ2-1; either TRBD1 or TRBD2 may fit D (7 bases each). The CDR3 runs 14 residues. Germline CDR1 is SQVTM and CDR2 is ANQGSEA. V lost 7 bases, J lost 6 bases, and 19 bases lay in between. The CDR3 DNA sequence: TGCAGCGCCGCCCAGGGGGGGGCGGGCAATGAGCAGTTCTTC. It yields the protein CSAAQGGAGNEQFF.

The rearrangement uses TRBV20-1 and TRBJ1-6; 7 bases agree with TRBD1. V shed 4 bases and J 10 bases; nucleotides not matched to a gene: 10. The CDR3 consists of 14 residues. Germline CDR1 and CDR2: DFQATT and SNEGSKA (reference sequence). The CDR3 region is CSATRTGGGSPLHF. The DNA for the CDR3 is TGCAGTGCTACTCGGACAGGAGGGGGGTCACCCCTCCACTTT.

In the case of this clonotype: The germline gene is not matched at one end of the junction; a read error may be the cause. The V gene is TRBV20-1, the J gene TRBJ1-1; D may be TRBD1 (5 bases). The CDR3 is 14 amino acids. CDR1 DFQATT and CDR2 SNEGSKA come from the germline V gene (reference sequence). As DNA, the CDR3 is TGCAGTGCTAGAGATGGGGCGATGAACACTAAAGCTTTCTTT. This translates into CSARDGAMNTKAFF.

Of note for this clonotype: Possible read error: a much larger clone is one base away. V gene TRBV29-1 combines with J gene TRBJ1-2; D gene unclear. The CDR3 consists of 13 residues. The germline V gene has CDR1 SQVTM and CDR2 ANQGSEA. The chain's CDR3 is CSVKDSFVYGYTF. CDR3 in DNA: TGCAGCGTTAAAGACTCCTTTGTATATGGCTACACCTTC.

The gene calls are TRBV5-1 and TRBJ1-6; 10 nucleotides align to TRBD1. V dropped 3 bases and J dropped 10; count of bases not matched to a gene: 10. Germline V gives CDR1 SGHRS, CDR2 YFSETQ. This CDR3 comprises 16 residues. This chain's CDR3 is CASSSTGQGKRSPLHF. Written as DNA, the CDR3 is TGCGCCAGCAGCTCGACGGGACAGGGGAAGAGATCACCCCTCCACTTT.

Only a few counts were recorded for this clonotype. The chain is built from TRBV4-1 and TRBJ1-2, with 9 bases lining up with TRBD1. J lost 3 bases, V lost 1 base, and 3 bases had no gene match. Looked up from germline, CDR1 is MGHRA and CDR2 is YSYEKL. The CDR3 sequence is 15 residues long. In DNA, the CDR3 is TGCGCCAGCAGCCAAGCCAGGACAGGGGACTATGGCTACACCTTC. Protein product: CASSQARTGDYGYTF.